This T cell receptor beta chain appears in the sequencing data of a study of cytomegalovirus exposure and HLA in healthy donors. Comments on this clone: Its antigen is as yet unknown.

Trimming stripped 2 bases from V and 0 bases from J, with 13 bases between. Germline V gene sequence: CDR1 KGHSH, CDR2 LQKENI. This CDR3 contains 17 residues. General study findings and limits: The classifier, whose performance was assessed in both the original and validation cohorts, reportedly diagnosed cytomegalovirus status with high specificity and sensitivity. By a later analysis, the bulk of CMV-associated TCR beta chains appeared HLA-restricted. In a later analysis, TCR beta V- and J-gene trimming showed a link to a missense DCLRE1C variant. Researchers had no immune exposure information except CMV serostatus available.

The PCR ran on 60 Vbeta and 13 Jbeta primers. Sequenced by immunoSEQ multiplex PCR; TCRdb stores in-frame clones only, minus some. The sample lists approximately 260,000 clones, 80% to 95% occurring once. This clonotype was sampled from a girl aged 2-9 years in good health and CMV-seronegative. Input material: PBMCs. The V call is TRBV18, the J call TRBJ2-2, with a weak D call TRBD2 (6 bases). CDR3 protein: CASSPMEGGTNTGELFF. CDR3 in DNA: TGTGCCAGCTCACCAATGGAGGGCGGGACGAACACCGGGGAGCTGTTTTTT.